The next 27 T cell receptor beta chains were all read from a single sample in a study of beta chain features in type 1 diabetes. Sequencing targeted expressed TCRB transcripts, as all isolated RNA had been reverse transcribed. Using immunoSEQ multiplex PCR, the repertoire was profiled, and TCRdb retains in-frame clones only, with some absent. The table records 900,000 or so clones, 15% to 20% of them present only once. The sequenced sample was naive CD4+ T cells from blood. Every receptor here comes from a young woman in good health.

A few counts support this clone. A read error may produce the germline difference seen at one junction end. The rearrangement joins TRBV25-1 to TRBJ2-1, with 11 bases aligning to TRBD2. Germline-derived CDR1 and CDR2 are MGHDK and SYGVNS. The CDR3 has 12 residues. CDR3: CASSELAGGLIF. The CDR3 DNA follows: TGTGCCAGCAGTGAGCTAGCGGGAGGACTCATCTTC.

The rearrangement joins TRBV10-3 to TRBJ2-7, with 8 bases aligning to TRBD2. From germline, CDR1 is ENHRY and CDR2 SYGVKD. The CDR3 length is 16 residues. The trim removed 0 bases at V and 7 bases at J, leaving 11 bases unmatched. DNA for the CDR3: TGTGCCATCAGTGAGTCAGGAGCCGGGGGGGTACGGGAGCAGTACTTC. It encodes CAISESGAGGVREQYF.

This sequence joins TRBV29-1 and TRBJ2-1, with D perhaps matching TRBD1 or TRBD2 (5 bases each). Germline CDR1 is SQVTM and CDR2 is ANQGSEA. V lost 5 bases and J 5 bases, leaving 10 bases between the germline ends. This CDR3 is 12 amino acids long. Here the CDR3 DNA reads TGCAGCGTTAACCGGGACCACAATGAGCAGTTCTTC. Translation gives CSVNRDHNEQFF.

This clone came up once. This sequence joins TRBV6-5 and TRBJ1-5; tentatively, D is TRBD1 (6 bases). V was trimmed by 6 bases and J by 0 bases, leaving 12 bases between them. This CDR3 is built from 15 residues. Germline values: CDR1 MNHEY, CDR2 SVGAGI. The DNA for the CDR3 is TGTGCCAGCAGGCAGGGGATGTATAGCAATCAGCCCCAGCATTTT. It codes for CASRQGMYSNQPQHF.

This sequence joins TRBV29-1 and TRBJ2-1; D may be TRBD2 (5 bases). V lost 6 bases and J 3 bases, leaving 9 bases between the germline ends. The CDR3 contains 12 residues. Germline CDR1 SQVTM, CDR2 ANQGSEA. Here the CDR3 reads CSVTRGYNEQFF. The DNA of the CDR3 is TGCAGCGTAACTAGAGGCTACAATGAGCAGTTCTTC.

V usage is TRBV7-2 and J usage is TRBJ2-1; D possibly corresponds to TRBD2 (5 bases). V was pared by 0 bases and J by 5 bases, with 11 bases between. In germline, CDR1 is SGHTA, CDR2 FQGNSA. The CDR3 has 15 amino acids. CDR3: CASSLAFGLNNEQFF. The CDR3 DNA reads TGTGCCAGCAGCTTAGCGTTTGGACTGAACAATGAGCAGTTCTTC.

V usage is TRBV19 and J usage is TRBJ1-5, with 9 bases aligning to TRBD1. Germline CDR1 and CDR2: LNHDA and SQIVND (reference sequence). This CDR3 region has 15 residues. V dropped 6 bases and J dropped 5; count of bases not matched to a gene: 8. The CDR3 loop reads CASSRTGGGHQPQHF. CDR3 DNA sequence: TGTGCCAGTAGCCGCACAGGGGGCGGACATCAGCCCCAGCATTTT.

Comments on this clone: This CDR3 is also generated by other DNA sequences in the sample. This chain joins TRBV18 and TRBJ2-2; the D is unclear. Trimming removed 3 bases from V and 1 base from J, with 6 bases in between. The CDR3 contains 14 residues. The germline gives CDR1 KGHSH, CDR2 LQKENI. The CDR3 DNA reads TGTGCCAGCTCACCCACACAGAACACCGGGGAGCTGTTTTTT. Residues: CASSPTQNTGELFF.

The chain couples TRBV6-1 to TRBJ2-1; D is undetermined. There are 14 residues in the CDR3. The germline V gene has CDR1 MNHNS and CDR2 SASEGT. V lost 7 bases, J lost 8 bases, and 18 bases lay in between. The CDR3 spells CASTLEFLPDEQFF. In DNA form, the CDR3 reads TGTGCCAGCACCCTCGAATTTTTACCGGATGAGCAGTTCTTC.

The chain carries TRBV18 and TRBJ2-7, with a possible D match to TRBD1 (8 bases). From germline, CDR1 is KGHSH and CDR2 LQKENI. V lost 0 bases, J lost 3 bases, and 27 bases lay in between. This CDR3 has 20 amino acids. CDR3 residues: CASSPPPGQVVTSNLYEQYF. CDR3 sequence (DNA): TGTGCCAGCTCACCACCTCCGGGACAGGTAGTGACTAGCAACCTCTACGAGCAGTACTTC.

The genes are TRBV21-1 and TRBJ2-7; the DNA was not compared with TRBD2, the D call given in the table. TRBV21-1 is noted as a pseudogene. The CDR3 runs to 17 residues. The DNA of the CDR3 is TGTGCCAGCAGCAAATGGGTTAGCGGGAGGGCTAGGTACGAGCAGTACTTC. It encodes CASSKWVSGRARYEQYF.

The chain links TRBV28 to TRBJ1-2; 7 bases fit TRBD1. J lost 6 bases, V lost 5 bases, and 6 bases had no gene match. The V gene's germline CDR1 is MDHEN and CDR2 SYDVKM. The CDR3 is 13 residues long. The CDR3 reads CASSITGVHGYTF. The CDR3 DNA sequence: TGTGCCAGCAGTATAACAGGGGTACATGGCTACACCTTC.

The genes are TRBV7-9 and TRBJ2-5; 9 bases map to TRBD2. Germline CDR1 is SEHNR and CDR2 is FQNEAQ (reference sequence). Trimming took 5 bases from V and 2 from J; bases not matched to a gene: 12. This CDR3 comprises 17 residues. For the CDR3, the DNA is TGTGCCAGCAGCCGTTTTGTAGCGGGAGAAATACAAGAGACCCAGTACTTC. Translating it yields CASSRFVAGEIQETQYF.

This clone was detected only a few times. The genes are TRBV18 and TRBJ1-5; 7 nucleotides align to TRBD1. J lost 6 bases, V lost 5 bases, and 4 bases had no gene match. CDR1 and CDR2 from the germline V gene are KGHSH and LQKENI. The CDR3 consists of 13 residues. The CDR3 here is CASSSDRSQPQHF. CDR3 nucleotides: TGTGCCAGCTCATCGGACAGGAGTCAGCCCCAGCATTTT.

A few counts support this clone. This chain links TRBV7-2 with TRBJ2-3; TRBD2 matches at 8 bases. J was trimmed by 1 base and V by 5 bases; bases with no gene match: 11. CDR3 length: 17 residues. Germline V gene data show CDR1 as SGHTA and CDR2 as FQGNSA. The CDR3 region is CASSQSISGRGTDTQYF. The CDR3 DNA follows: TGTGCCAGCAGCCAGTCTATAAGCGGGAGAGGCACAGATACGCAGTATTTT.

This clone was recorded a few times. V usage is TRBV28 and J usage is TRBJ2-1; tentatively, D is TRBD2 (7 bases). Germline V gene data show CDR1 as MDHEN and CDR2 as SYDVKM. V lost 6 bases, J lost 9 bases, and 21 bases lay in between. This CDR3 is built from 15 residues. The CDR3 reads CASSPLGAGAVEQFF. As DNA, the CDR3 is TGTGCCAGCAGCCCTCTTGGGGCGGGGGCGGTTGAGCAGTTCTTC. The full variable domain, with the rest looked up from reference TRBV28 and TRBJ2-1, is DVKVTQSSRYLVKRTGEKVFLECVQDMDHENMFWYRQDPGLGLRLIYFSYDVKMKEKGDIPEGYSVSREKKERFSLILESASTNQTSMYLCASSPLGAGAVEQFFGPGTRLTVL.

A few counts support this clone. The J gene is TRBJ2-5, the V gene TRBV7-2; D possibly corresponds to TRBD2 (6 bases). Germline CDR1 is SGHTA and CDR2 is FQGNSA. Trimming took 5 bases from V and 5 from J, leaving 24 bases between them. The CDR3 sequence is 17 residues long. The CDR3 protein is CASSPHSRPGLGETQYF. CDR3 DNA sequence: TGTGCCAGCAGCCCCCATAGCCGGCCGGGACTCGGGGAGACCCAGTACTTC.

CDR3 coding DNA: TGTGCCAGCAGCCCGGGGGACAGCAGAAATCAGCCCCAGCATTTT. Protein product: CASSPGDSRNQPQHF. V gene TRBV27 combines with J gene TRBJ1-5, with 7 nucleotides matching TRBD1. V gave up 6 bases and J gave up 4 bases; unmatched junction bases: 9. The CDR3 is made up of 15 amino acids. Germline values: CDR1 MNHEY, CDR2 SMNVEV (reference sequence).

This clone has just a few counts. The chain has TRBV18 and TRBJ2-3, with D possibly being TRBD1 (5 bases). The germline V and J ends were trimmed by 1 base and 5 bases, with 13 bases remaining between them. This CDR3 is 15 amino acids long. Germline-derived CDR1 and CDR2 are KGHSH and LQKENI. The CDR3 DNA follows: TGTGCCAGCTCACCACGAGCGAAGCAGGGAGATACGCAGTATTTT. This sequence encodes CASSPRAKQGDTQYF.

A few counts support this clone. The V call is TRBV6-5, the J call TRBJ2-1; tentative D call: TRBD2 (6 bases). The CDR3 is made up of 14 amino acids. Germline CDR1 reads MNHEY; CDR2 reads SVGAGI. The V end was cut by 6 bases, the J end by 2 bases, with 11 bases between. CDR3 bases: TGTGCCAGCAGAAGGGACTCTACCTACAATGAGCAGTTCTTC. Its translation: CASRRDSTYNEQFF.

Only a few counts were recorded for this clone. The same CDR3 is also encoded by other DNA sequences in this sample. The chain recombines TRBV18 with TRBJ1-2; D ambiguous. Germline V gene sequence: CDR1 KGHSH, CDR2 LQKENI. Trimming stripped 3 bases from V and 3 bases from J, with 2 bases between. This CDR3 contains 11 residues. In nucleotides, the CDR3 is TGTGCCAGCTCACCCGACTATGGCTACACCTTC. Translation: CASSPDYGYTF.

This clone was counted between two and nine times. This rearrangement joins TRBV7-9 to TRBJ1-5; no reliable D call. V shed 5 bases and J shed 7 bases, with 12 bases lying between them. This CDR3 region has 13 residues. Germline V gene data show CDR1 as SEHNR and CDR2 as FQNEAQ (reference sequence). The CDR3 coding sequence is TGTGCCAGCAGCCCCCAGAGTGGGCAGCCCCAGCATTTT. It yields the protein CASSPQSGQPQHF.

The chain has TRBV10-3 and TRBJ1-1; the D is unclear. Trimming took off 3 bases at V and 11 bases at J, with 13 bases between the two ends. Germline V lookup: CDR1 ENHRY, CDR2 SYGVKD. This CDR3 is 12 amino acids long. The CDR3 DNA is TGTGCCATCAGTGAAGGAGCCAATTCGGCTTTCTTT. This translates into CAISEGANSAFF.

Turning to this clone: Other DNA sequences in the same sample also yield this CDR3. V usage is TRBV7-9 and J usage is TRBJ2-2; unclear D gene. The germline V and J ends were trimmed by 1 base and 0 bases, with 3 bases remaining between them. CDR1 is SEHNR and CDR2 is FQNEAQ in the germline V gene (reference sequence). The CDR3 contains 14 residues. CDR3 sequence: CASSLDPNTGELFF. The DNA of the CDR3 is TGTGCCAGCAGCTTAGACCCGAACACCGGGGAGCTGTTTTTT.

This clone has only a few counts. The rearrangement links TRBV29-1 to TRBJ1-5; tentative D call: TRBD1 (5 bases). Germline V gene sequence: CDR1 SQVTM, CDR2 ANQGSEA. This CDR3 contains 14 residues. V lost 6 bases, J lost 2 bases, and 14 bases lay in between. The CDR3 spells CSVALGVGNQPQHF. For the CDR3, the DNA is TGCAGCGTAGCCTTAGGGGTTGGCAATCAGCCCCAGCATTTT.

This clone was observed a few times. The chain couples TRBV6-5 to TRBJ2-7; D not certain. The CDR3 runs 15 residues. In germline, CDR1 is MNHEY, CDR2 SVGAGI. With 0 bases removed from V and 4 bases from J, the gap between germline ends came to 13 bases. The CDR3 region is CASSYSNVLGYEQYF. CDR3 DNA: TGTGCCAGCAGTTACTCTAATGTTCTTGGTTACGAGCAGTACTTC.

In DNA form, the CDR3 reads TGTGCCAGCAGCTTAAACAGGGCCGCAGATACGCAGTATTTT. Its protein product is CASSLNRAADTQYF. The chain recombines TRBV13 with TRBJ2-3, with D possibly TRBD1 on 6 matching bases. Trimming pared 2 bases from V and 4 bases from J, leaving 10 bases between. The CDR3 contains 14 residues. Germline CDR1 is PRHDT and CDR2 is FYEKMQ (reference sequence).